A single sample is the source of the 19 T cell receptor beta chains below, sequenced in a study of cytomegalovirus exposure and HLA in healthy donors. PCR used 60 Vbeta primers and 13 Jbeta primers. Using immunoSEQ multiplex PCR, the repertoire was profiled, and TCRdb retains in-frame clones only, with some absent. The table includes 170,000 or so clones, roughly 85% detected once. The sample comprised PBMCs. The source is a woman aged 40-49 years in good health and CMV-seronegative.

This chain links TRBV5-1 with TRBJ1-1; 9 nucleotides line up with TRBD1. Trimming removed 1 base from V and 5 bases from J; junction bases left unmatched: 3. The germline V gene has CDR1 SGHRS and CDR2 YFSETQ. The CDR3 is 14 amino acids. For the CDR3, the DNA is TGCGCCAGCAGCTTGAACAGGGGGCATACTGAAGCTTTCTTT. This gives the protein CASSLNRGHTEAFF.

The V and J genes are TRBV2 and TRBJ1-5; D perhaps matches TRBD1 (6 bases). The CDR3 covers 16 residues. Looked up from germline, CDR1 is SNHLY and CDR2 is FYNNEI. Trimming pared 4 bases from V and 0 bases from J, leaving 13 bases between. For the CDR3, the DNA is TGTGCCAGCAGTGGGGGGACATCCTATAGCAATCAGCCCCAGCATTTT. Translation: CASSGGTSYSNQPQHF. Full variable domain (missing parts from reference TRBV2 and TRBJ1-5): EPEVTQTPSHQVTQMGQEVILRCVPISNHLYFYWYRQILGQKVEFLVSFYNNEISEKSEIFDDQFSVERPDGSNFTLKIRSTKLEDSAMYFCASSGGTSYSNQPQHFGDGTRLSIL.

CDR3: CASSKGLAGVYEQYF. The CDR3 DNA is TGTGCCAGCAGCAAGGGACTAGCGGGAGTTTACGAGCAGTACTTC. The chain recombines TRBV27 with TRBJ2-7; 14 bases match TRBD2. Germline V CDR1 and CDR2: MNHEY, SMNVEV (reference sequence). The CDR3 sequence is 15 residues long. The ends lost 6 bases at V and 4 bases at J; junction bases unmatched: 5.

The chain joins TRBV21-1 to TRBJ1-4; the tabulated D call, TRBD1, remains unverified against the DNA. TRBV21-1 is recorded as a pseudogene. This CDR3 comprises 18 residues. CDR3 region: CASSKSRDRGTTNEKLFF. CDR3 DNA: TGTGCCAGCAGCAAATCAAGGGACAGGGGTACAACTAATGAAAAACTGTTTTTT.

The chain couples TRBV29-1 to TRBJ2-7; possibly TRBD2 for D (6 bases). Per germline, CDR1 SQVTM and CDR2 ANQGSEA. The CDR3 is 15 residues long. V was shortened by 0 bases and J by 0 bases, with 12 bases between the two germline ends. CDR3 sequence reads: CSVEDVRESSYEQYF. In DNA, the CDR3 is TGCAGCGTTGAAGATGTACGGGAGAGCTCCTACGAGCAGTACTTC.

The chain is built from TRBV15 and TRBJ1-2; 8 nucleotides align to TRBD1. The CDR3 spans 15 residues. The ends lost 0 bases at V and 9 bases at J; junction bases unmatched: 9. The germline CDR1 and CDR2 sequences are LNHNV and YYDKDF (reference sequence). The CDR3 protein is CATSRDSLQGERYTF. Written as DNA, the CDR3 is TGTGCCACCAGCAGAGATTCTTTACAGGGGGAGCGCTACACCTTC.

This chain's CDR3 is CASSARSGGPGEQFF. The DNA of the CDR3 is TGTGCCAGTAGTGCCCGCAGCGGGGGGCCCGGTGAGCAGTTCTTC. V gene TRBV19 combines with J gene TRBJ2-1, with TRBD2 matching 9 bases. Per germline, CDR1 LNHDA and CDR2 SQIVND (reference sequence). This CDR3 contains 15 residues. Trimming took 5 bases from V and 9 from J; bases not matched to a gene: 11.

The gene calls are TRBV28 and TRBJ1-4; possible D gene TRBD1, 5 bases. The V end was cut by 1 base, the J end by 7 bases, with 13 bases between. This CDR3 contains 15 residues. Germline V CDR1 and CDR2: MDHEN, SYDVKM. For the CDR3, the DNA is TGTGCCAGCAGTTTATCAGGGAGGGCTGGTGAAAAACTGTTTTTT. Its translation: CASSLSGRAGEKLFF. Filled out from reference TRBV28 and TRBJ1-4, the complete variable domain reads DVKVTQSSRYLVKRTGEKVFLECVQDMDHENMFWYRQDPGLGLRLIYFSYDVKMKEKGDIPEGYSVSREKKERFSLILESASTNQTSMYLCASSLSGRAGEKLFFGSGTQLSVL.

Worth noting for this clone: A junction boundary mismatches the germline segment, possibly from a read error. The rearrangement joins TRBV27 to TRBJ2-7; 12 nucleotides line up with TRBD2. Germline V gene data show CDR1 as MNHEY and CDR2 as SMNVEV (reference sequence). This CDR3 has 15 amino acids. CDR3 sequence reads: CACRFGLAGRYEQYF. The CDR3 DNA reads TGTGCCTGCAGATTCGGACTAGCGGGAAGGTACGAGCAGTACTTC.

The chain employs TRBV6-6 and TRBJ1-1, with D tentatively TRBD1 (5 bases). V was clipped by 2 bases and J by 6 bases, with 13 bases between them. This CDR3 contains 14 residues. Germline V gene lookup returns CDR1 MNHNY and CDR2 SVGAGI (reference sequence). CDR3 nucleotides: TGTGCCAGCAGTTACGCCGGGGGGGGATCTGAAGCTTTCTTT. It encodes CASSYAGGGSEAFF.

The CDR3 bases are TGTGCCAGCAGCCAAGATCCCAGGGGGATAGGTCAGCCCCAGCATTTT. Its translation is CASSQDPRGIGQPQHF. This chain links TRBV4-2 with TRBJ1-5; 7 positions match TRBD1. The V gene end was trimmed by 0 bases and the J gene end by 6 bases; junction bases not matched to a gene: 8. Germline assignment: CDR1 LGHNA and CDR2 YNFKEQ. This CDR3 has 16 amino acids.

The table lists this clone with a few counts. J is TRBJ1-5 and V is TRBV21-1; TRBD1 is the table's D call and was not checked against the DNA. TRBV21-1 is classified as a pseudogene. The CDR3 is made up of 14 amino acids. The DNA for the CDR3 is TGTGCCAGCCTCGGCAGGGCTAGCAATCAGCCCCAGCATTTT. Translated, it gives CASLGRASNQPQHF.

This chain links TRBV6-5 with TRBJ1-5; D uncertain. CDR1 and CDR2 from the germline V gene are MNHEY and SVGAGI. Trimming removed 6 bases at V and 0 bases at J, with 12 bases between. The CDR3 totals 15 residues. This chain's CDR3 is CASRLSGYSNQPQHF. The CDR3 nucleotides read TGTGCCAGCAGGTTATCGGGGTATAGCAATCAGCCCCAGCATTTT.

The chain uses TRBV6-5 and TRBJ2-1, with 7 bases aligning to TRBD1. This CDR3 region has 10 residues. Trimming at V came to 10 bases and at J to 14 bases, leaving 8 bases not matched to a gene. CDR1 MNHEY and CDR2 SVGAGI come from the germline V gene. CDR3 DNA: TGTGCCACCAAAGGGGGCAGGGAGTTCTTC. Translating gives CATKGGREFF.

This chain uses TRBV5-1 with TRBJ1-6; 12 bases agree with TRBD1. Germline-derived CDR1 and CDR2 are SGHRS and YFSETQ. V gave up 4 bases and J gave up 9 bases; unmatched junction bases: 5. This CDR3 region has 15 residues. The CDR3 is CASSLGQGARSPLHF. CDR3 DNA: TGCGCCAGCAGCCTGGGACAGGGGGCGCGTTCACCCCTCCACTTT. The whole variable domain, remainder taken from reference TRBV5-1 and TRBJ1-6, is KAGVTQTPRYLIKTRGQQVTLSCSPISGHRSVSWYQQTPGQGLQFLFEYFSETQRNKGNFPGRFSGRQFSNSRSEMNVSTLELGDSALYLCASSLGQGARSPLHFGNGTRLTVT.

The V call is TRBV29-1, the J call TRBJ2-5; 7 bases align to TRBD2. The J segment lost 1 base and the V segment lost 6 bases, leaving 8 bases of the junction unmatched. The CDR3 contains 14 residues. CDR1 and CDR2 (germline): SQVTM, ANQGSEA. CDR3 nucleotides: TGCAGCGTCGCCTTGGGAGGGCCCCAAGAGACCCAGTACTTC. It codes for CSVALGGPQETQYF.

This rearrangement joins TRBV28 to TRBJ1-2, with no clear D. V was shortened by 7 bases and J by 0 bases, with 9 bases between the two germline ends. The germline gives CDR1 MDHEN, CDR2 SYDVKM. The CDR3 totals 13 residues. The CDR3 here is CASTSVPNYGYTF. The CDR3 DNA sequence: TGTGCCAGCACCTCGGTTCCTAACTATGGCTACACCTTC.

This chain uses TRBV7-6 with TRBJ1-5, with D possibly being TRBD1 (5 bases). Trimming took off 5 bases at V and 0 bases at J, with 11 bases between the two ends. Germline V gene lookup returns CDR1 SGHVS and CDR2 FNYEAQ. This CDR3 has 15 residues. CDR3 loop: CASSADSYSNQPQHF. Here the CDR3 DNA reads TGTGCCAGCAGCGCCGACAGTTATAGCAATCAGCCCCAGCATTTT.

The chain carries TRBV11-3 and TRBJ1-1; 7 bases are a match to TRBD1. V gave up 1 base and J gave up 5 bases; unmatched junction bases: 4. Per germline, CDR1 SGHNT and CDR2 YENEEA. This CDR3 is built from 14 residues. The CDR3 coding sequence is TGTGCCAGCAGCTTAGCGGAGGGACAGACTGAAGCTTTCTTT. Protein: CASSLAEGQTEAFF. The full variable domain, in which reference TRBV11-3 and TRBJ1-1 provide the parts outside the CDR3, is EAGVVQSPRYKIIEKKQPVAFWCNPISGHNTLYWYLQNLGQGPELLIRYENEEAVDDSQLPKDRFSAERLKGVDSTLKIQPAELGDSAVYLCASSLAEGQTEAFFGQGTRLTVV.